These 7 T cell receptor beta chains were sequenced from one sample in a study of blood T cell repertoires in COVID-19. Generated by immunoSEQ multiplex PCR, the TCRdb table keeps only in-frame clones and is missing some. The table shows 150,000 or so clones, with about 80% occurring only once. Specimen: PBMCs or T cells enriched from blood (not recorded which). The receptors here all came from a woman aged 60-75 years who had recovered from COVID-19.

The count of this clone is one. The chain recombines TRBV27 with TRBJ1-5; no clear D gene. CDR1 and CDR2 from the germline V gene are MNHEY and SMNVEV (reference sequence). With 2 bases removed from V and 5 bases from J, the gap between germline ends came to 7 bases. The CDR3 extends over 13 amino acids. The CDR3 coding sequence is TGTGCCAGCAGTTTACGAGGTCATCAGCCCCAGCATTTT. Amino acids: CASSLRGHQPQHF.

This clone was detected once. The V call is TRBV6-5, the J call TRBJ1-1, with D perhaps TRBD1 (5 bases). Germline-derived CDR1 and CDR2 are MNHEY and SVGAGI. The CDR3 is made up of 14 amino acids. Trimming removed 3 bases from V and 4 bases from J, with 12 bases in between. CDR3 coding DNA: TGTGCCAGCAGTTATCCAGGACACCGCACTGAAGCTTTCTTT. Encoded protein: CASSYPGHRTEAFF.

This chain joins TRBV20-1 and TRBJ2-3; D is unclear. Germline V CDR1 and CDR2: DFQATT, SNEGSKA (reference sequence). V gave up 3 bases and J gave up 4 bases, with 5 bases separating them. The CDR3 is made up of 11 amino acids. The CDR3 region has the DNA TGCAGTGCTAGCCTTGCAGATACGCAGTATTTT. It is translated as CSASLADTQYF.

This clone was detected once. CDR3 protein: CASSQVMSGGASYEQYF. In nucleotides, the CDR3 is TGTGCCAGCAGCCAAGTTATGAGCGGGGGGGCTTCCTACGAGCAGTACTTC. The chain is built from TRBV3-1 (or the pseudogene TRBV3-2) and TRBJ2-7; TRBD2 matches at 10 bases. CDR1 and CDR2 from the germline V gene are LGHDT and YNNKEL (reference sequence). The CDR3 totals 17 residues. With V trimmed by 1 base and J by 1 base, 7 bases remained unmatched.

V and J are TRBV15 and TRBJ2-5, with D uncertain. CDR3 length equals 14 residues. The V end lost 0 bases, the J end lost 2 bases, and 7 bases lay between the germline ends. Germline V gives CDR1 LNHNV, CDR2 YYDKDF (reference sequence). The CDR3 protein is CATSRDTQQETQYF. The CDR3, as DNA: TGTGCCACCAGCAGAGATACACAGCAAGAGACCCAGTACTTC.

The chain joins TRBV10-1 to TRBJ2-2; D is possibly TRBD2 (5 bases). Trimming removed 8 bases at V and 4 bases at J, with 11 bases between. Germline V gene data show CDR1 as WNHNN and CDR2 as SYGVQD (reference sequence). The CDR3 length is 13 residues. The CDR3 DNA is TGCGCCAGCGGAGACGGAGGCACCGGGGAGCTGTTTTTT. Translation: CASGDGGTGELFF.

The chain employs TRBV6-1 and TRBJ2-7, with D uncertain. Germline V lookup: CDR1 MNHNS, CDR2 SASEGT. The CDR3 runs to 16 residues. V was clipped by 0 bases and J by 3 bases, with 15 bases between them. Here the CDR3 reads CASSEASSGTVYEQYF. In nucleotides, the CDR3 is TGTGCCAGCAGTGAAGCGAGCTCAGGTACAGTCTACGAGCAGTACTTC.